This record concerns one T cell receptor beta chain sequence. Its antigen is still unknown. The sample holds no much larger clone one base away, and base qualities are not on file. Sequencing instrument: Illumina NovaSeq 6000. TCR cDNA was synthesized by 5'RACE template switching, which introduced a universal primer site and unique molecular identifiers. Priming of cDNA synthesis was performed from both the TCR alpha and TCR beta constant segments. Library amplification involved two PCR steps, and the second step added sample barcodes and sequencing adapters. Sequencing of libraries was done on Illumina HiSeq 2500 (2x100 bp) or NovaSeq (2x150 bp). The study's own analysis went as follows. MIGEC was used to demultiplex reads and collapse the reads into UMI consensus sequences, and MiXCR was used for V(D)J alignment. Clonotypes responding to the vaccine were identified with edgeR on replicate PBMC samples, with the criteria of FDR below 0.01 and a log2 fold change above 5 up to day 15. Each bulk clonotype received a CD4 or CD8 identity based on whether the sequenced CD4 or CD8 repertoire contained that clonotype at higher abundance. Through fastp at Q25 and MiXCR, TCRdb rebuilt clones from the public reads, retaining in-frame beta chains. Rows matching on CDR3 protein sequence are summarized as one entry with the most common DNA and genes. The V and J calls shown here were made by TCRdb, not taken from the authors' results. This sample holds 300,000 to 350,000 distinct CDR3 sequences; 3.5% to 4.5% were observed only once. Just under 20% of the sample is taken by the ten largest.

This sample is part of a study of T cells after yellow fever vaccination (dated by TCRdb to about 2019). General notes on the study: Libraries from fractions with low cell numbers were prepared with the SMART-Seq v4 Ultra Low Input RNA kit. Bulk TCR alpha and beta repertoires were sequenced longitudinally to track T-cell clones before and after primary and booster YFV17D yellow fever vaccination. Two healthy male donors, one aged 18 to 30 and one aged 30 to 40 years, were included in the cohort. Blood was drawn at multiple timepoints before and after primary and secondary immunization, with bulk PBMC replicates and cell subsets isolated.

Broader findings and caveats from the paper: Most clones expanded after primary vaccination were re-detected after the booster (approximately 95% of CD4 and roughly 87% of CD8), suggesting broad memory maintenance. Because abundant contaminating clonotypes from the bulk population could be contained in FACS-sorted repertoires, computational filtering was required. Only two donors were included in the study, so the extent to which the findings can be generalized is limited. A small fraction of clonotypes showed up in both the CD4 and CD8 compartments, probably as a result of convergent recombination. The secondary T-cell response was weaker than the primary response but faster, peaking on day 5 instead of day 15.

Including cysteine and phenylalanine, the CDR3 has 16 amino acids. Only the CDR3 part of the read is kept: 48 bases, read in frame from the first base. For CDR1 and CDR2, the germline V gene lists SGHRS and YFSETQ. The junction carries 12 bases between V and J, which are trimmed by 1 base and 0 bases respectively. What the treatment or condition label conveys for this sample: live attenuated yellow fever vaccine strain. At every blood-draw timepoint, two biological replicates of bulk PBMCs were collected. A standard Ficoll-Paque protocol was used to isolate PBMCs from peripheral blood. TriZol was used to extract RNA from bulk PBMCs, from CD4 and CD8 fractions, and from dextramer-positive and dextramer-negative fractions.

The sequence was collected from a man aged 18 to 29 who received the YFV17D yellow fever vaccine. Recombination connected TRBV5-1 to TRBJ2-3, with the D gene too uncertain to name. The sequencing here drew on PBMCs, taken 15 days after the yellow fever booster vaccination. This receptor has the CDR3 CASSLSPGPSTDTQYF. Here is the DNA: TGCGCCAGCAGCTTGTCTCCGGGCCCTAGCACAGATACGCAGTATTTT.